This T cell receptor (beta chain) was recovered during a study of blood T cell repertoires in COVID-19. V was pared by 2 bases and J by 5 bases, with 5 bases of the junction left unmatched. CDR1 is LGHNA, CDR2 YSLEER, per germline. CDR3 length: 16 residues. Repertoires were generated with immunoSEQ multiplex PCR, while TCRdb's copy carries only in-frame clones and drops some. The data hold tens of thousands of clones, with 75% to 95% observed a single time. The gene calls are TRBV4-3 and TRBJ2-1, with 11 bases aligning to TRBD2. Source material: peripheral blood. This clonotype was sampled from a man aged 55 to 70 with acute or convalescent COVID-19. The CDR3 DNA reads TGCGCCAGCAGCCAATCTCTAGCGGGAGGTAACAATGAGCAGTTCTTC. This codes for CASSQSLAGGNNEQFF.